The T cell receptor (beta chain) under discussion was sequenced for a study of shared clonotypes between healthy human individuals. The study, taken as a whole, reports: The naive CD4 repertoires of several donors were compared, and about 5% of clonotypes were shared.

Comments on this clone: Its target is not known.

The DNA input per sorted-subset replicate PCR was 200 ng, corresponding to around 30,000 T cell genomes. Profiling relied on immunoSEQ multiplex PCR, and the TCRdb table lists in-frame clones only, not all of them. The table lists about 2.1 million clones, 90% to 95% of them singletons. CD45RO-negative, CCR7-selected cells formed the naive CD8 fraction, which excluded terminally differentiated effector memory CD45RA+ cells. The CDR3 covers 13 residues. V lost 7 bases to trimming and J lost 6 bases; unmatched junction nucleotides: 8. In germline, CDR1 is SQVTM, CDR2 ANQGSEA. The TCR originated in a man aged 18 to 30 in good health. Some clones in this sample may be carry-over from other donors' samples. What was sequenced was naive CD8+ T cells from PBMCs. This rearrangement joins TRBV29-1 to TRBJ2-7, with 11 bases lining up with TRBD1. CDR3 in amino acids: CSARTGGRSEQYF. CDR3 DNA: TGCAGCGCGAGGACAGGGGGCCGGAGCGAGCAGTACTTC.